This T cell receptor beta chain was profiled in a study of blood T cells in healthy people across ages. Each individual donor underwent a draw of approximately 9.6 milliliters of peripheral blood. Next came a second PCR, run for about 7 to 12 cycles, which used a sample-barcoded 5' primer along with a J-beta primer mix. Each cDNA molecule was tagged by a template-switch adaptor that had 12 random nucleotides. TCRdb re-called the 5' RACE reads through MiXCR, storing one row per CDR3 protein. The data hold about 1.4 million distinct CDR3 sequences, with roughly 64% observed a single time. Sequencing used blood. The sequence was obtained from a man younger than 35 in good health.

The CDR3 DNA reads TGTGCCAGCATCCCGACCGGGACAGGGAACACCGGGGAGCTGTTTTTT. Translated: CASIPTGTGNTGELFF. The chain recombines TRBV3-1 with TRBJ2-2, with 8 bases matching TRBD1. This CDR3 contains 16 residues. Germline V gives CDR1 LGHDT, CDR2 YNNKEL (reference sequence). Trimming cost V 7 bases and J 1 base; bases outside gene matches: 8. The whole variable domain, remainder taken from reference TRBV3-1 and TRBJ2-2, is DTAVSQTPKYLVTQMGNDKSIKCEQNLGHDTMYWYKQDSKKFLKIMFSYNNKELIINETVPNRFSPKSPDKAHLNLHINSLELGDSAVYFCASIPTGTGNTGELFFGEGSRLTVL.